Sequencing of this TCR beta chain was carried out in a study of breast tumors, draining lymph nodes, adjacent tissues. Whole-study findings and limits: Most tumor T cells seemingly derive from lymph node, then expand in tumor. Tumor TCR diversity was below lymph nodes but above nontumor tissue.

Breast cancer patients provided tissue from their axillary draining lymph nodes. This clonotype was seen at least ten times. The antigen remains undetermined. CDR3 length: 15 residues. V lost 5 bases and J 5 bases, leaving 16 bases between the germline ends. The germline gives CDR1 SGHAT, CDR2 FQNNGV. TCRdb used MiXCR to reprocess the multiplex PCR reads, holding one entry per CDR3 protein. The sample has about 200,000 distinct CDR3 sequences; around 33% are singletons. The sequenced sample consisted of axillary lymph node tissue. The chain couples TRBV11-2 to TRBJ1-5, with D maybe TRBD1 (6 bases). The receptor was derived from a female donor with breast cancer. Some clones in this sample may be carry-over from other donors' samples. Here the CDR3 reads CASSAGTLPDQPQHF. The CDR3 DNA follows: TGTGCCAGCAGCGCGGGGACATTGCCCGATCAGCCCCAGCATTTT.